These T cell receptor beta chains were read from a single sample in a study of shared clonotypes between healthy human individuals. Profiled with immunoSEQ multiplex PCR; TCRdb holds only in-frame clones, not every one. Of hundreds of thousands of clones listed, over 95% were seen once; the top ten hold 0.11%. Specimen: naive CD8+ T cells sorted from blood. Source of these receptors: a woman aged 25 to 39 in good health. Both conserved end residues are part of each CDR3. Fields, in order: D gene, clone size, V gene, J gene, CDR3 protein, CDR3 DNA. D genes are given only for firm matches. For some rows the clone size is stated as once, few or many, or as a class when expanded; others skip it.

d_call: .; clone_size: .; v_call: TRBV19; j_call: TRBJ2-7; cdr3_aa: CASSVSTRYEQYF; cdr3_nt: TGTGCCAGTAGTGTCAGCACTCGCTACGAGCAGTACTTC
d_call: .; clone_size: .; v_call: TRBV28; j_call: TRBJ2-5; cdr3_aa: CASKTPVGQETQYF; cdr3_nt: TGTGCCAGCAAAACACCCGTAGGCCAAGAGACCCAGTACTTC
d_call: .; clone_size: once; v_call: TRBV5-4; j_call: TRBJ2-7; cdr3_aa: CASSLATAQYEQYF; cdr3_nt: TGTGCCAGCAGCTTGGCGACAGCTCAGTACGAGCAGTACTTC
d_call: .; clone_size: .; v_call: TRBV30; j_call: TRBJ2-5; cdr3_aa: CAWSPPLRGSQETQYF; cdr3_nt: TGTGCCTGGAGCCCCCCTTTGAGGGGATCCCAAGAGACCCAGTACTTC
d_call: TRBD2; clone_size: .; v_call: TRBV9; j_call: TRBJ2-1; cdr3_aa: CASSVGRESYNEQFF; cdr3_nt: TGTGCCAGCAGCGTAGGGCGGGAGTCGTACAATGAGCAGTTCTTC
d_call: .; clone_size: .; v_call: TRBV21-1; j_call: TRBJ2-1; cdr3_aa: CASSTLDRKHNEQFF; cdr3_nt: TGTGCCAGCAGCACTCTGGACAGAAAACACAATGAGCAGTTCTTC
d_call: TRBD2; clone_size: .; v_call: TRBV19; j_call: TRBJ2-7; cdr3_aa: CASRRTSGRHLGEQYF; cdr3_nt: TGTGCCAGTAGAAGGACTAGCGGGAGACATTTGGGCGAGCAGTACTTC
d_call: TRBD2; clone_size: .; v_call: TRBV6-5; j_call: TRBJ2-1; cdr3_aa: CASSYSFAGEDGEQFF; cdr3_nt: TGTGCCAGCAGTTACTCTTTTGCGGGAGAGGATGGTGAGCAGTTCTTC
d_call: .; clone_size: .; v_call: TRBV11-2; j_call: TRBJ2-2; cdr3_aa: CASSLRQAGELFF; cdr3_nt: TGTGCCAGCAGCTTACGACAGGCCGGGGAGCTGTTTTTT
d_call: TRBD1; clone_size: once; v_call: TRBV7-9; j_call: TRBJ1-2; cdr3_aa: CASRSQGAGGYTF; cdr3_nt: TGTGCCAGCAGGTCGCAGGGGGCCGGGGGCTACACCTTC
d_call: .; clone_size: .; v_call: TRBV25-1; j_call: TRBJ2-3; cdr3_aa: CATTPRDSTDTQYF; cdr3_nt: TGTGCCACCACTCCCCGGGACAGCACAGATACGCAGTATTTT
d_call: .; clone_size: .; v_call: TRBV27; j_call: TRBJ1-5; cdr3_aa: CASSLSEPDGNQPQHF; cdr3_nt: TGTGCCAGCAGTTTATCGGAGCCGGACGGCAATCAGCCCCAGCATTTT